The 22 T cell receptor beta chains below all came from one sample that was sequenced in a study of blood T cells in healthy people across ages. Next came a second PCR, run for roughly 6 to 11 cycles, which used a sample-barcoded 5' primer along with a J-beta primer mix. In TCRdb, the 5' RACE reads were re-called with MiXCR into one record per CDR3 protein. In the table there are almost 300,000 distinct CDR3 sequences, less than 30% of which are singletons. The sequenced material came from blood. The receptors stem from a woman aged 70-85 years in good health.

A few counts support this clonotype. The rearrangement uses TRBV29-1 and TRBJ1-5, with 10 bases fitting TRBD1. The CDR3 runs 13 residues. Germline values: CDR1 SQVTM, CDR2 ANQGSEA. Germline trimming cut 7 bases from V and 7 bases from J; bases unmatched to any gene: 7. The CDR3 DNA follows: TGCAGCGCTGGGACAGGGGTAAGCCAGCCCCAGCATTTT. Encoded protein: CSAGTGVSQPQHF.

The sample holds a few counts of this clonotype. The V gene is TRBV29-1, the J gene TRBJ2-1; no definite D call. V lost 4 bases and J lost 0, with 7 bases in between. CDR3 length equals 13 residues. Germline V gene lookup returns CDR1 SQVTM and CDR2 ANQGSEA. The CDR3 sequence is CSVVISSYNEQFF. CDR3 sequence (DNA): TGCAGCGTTGTCATTAGCTCCTACAATGAGCAGTTCTTC.

This clonotype was seen a few times. V usage is TRBV5-1 and J usage is TRBJ2-7, with D unclear. The CDR3 is made up of 14 amino acids. Germline values: CDR1 SGHRS, CDR2 YFSETQ. Trimming cost V 0 bases and J 7 bases, with 14 bases left between them. Here the CDR3 reads CASSLVAGAREQYF. Here the CDR3 DNA reads TGCGCCAGCAGCTTGGTGGCAGGCGCTAGGGAGCAGTACTTC.

This chain joins TRBV20-1 and TRBJ2-3, with TRBD2 matching over 12 bases. Trimming removed 6 bases from V and 3 bases from J; junction bases left unmatched: 4. The CDR3 length is 14 residues. Germline values: CDR1 DFQATT, CDR2 SNEGSKA (reference sequence). The CDR3 coding sequence is TGCAGTGCCAGGACTAGCGGGAATACAGATACGCAGTATTTT. Its translation is CSARTSGNTDTQYF.

This sequence joins TRBV11-2 and TRBJ2-7; unclear D gene. CDR1 is SGHAT and CDR2 is FQNNGV in the germline V gene. The CDR3 runs 11 residues. The V end lost 5 bases, the J end lost 10 bases, and 12 bases lay between the germline ends. CDR3 protein: CASSRDGIQYF. CDR3 coding DNA: TGTGCCAGCAGCCGCGACGGAATACAGTACTTC.

The V call is TRBV7-3, the J call TRBJ2-5; 8 bases line up with TRBD1. V trimming: 5 bases; J trimming: 4 bases; junction bases outside the gene matches: 9. In germline, CDR1 is SGHTA, CDR2 FQGTGA. The CDR3 extends over 15 amino acids. The CDR3 DNA is TGTGCCAGCAGCCCCGGGGCAGGGGGCGCAGAGACCCAGTACTTC. It yields the protein CASSPGAGGAETQYF.

This clonotype was seen a few times. V gene TRBV6-1 combines with J gene TRBJ1-3; TRBD1 might be the D (6 bases). In germline, CDR1 is MNHNS, CDR2 SASEGT. V dropped 5 bases and J dropped 0 bases, with 17 bases sitting between them. This CDR3 is built from 17 residues. The CDR3 spells CASSPYPTGSSGNTIYF. The DNA of the CDR3 is TGTGCCAGCAGTCCATACCCGACAGGCAGCTCTGGAAACACCATATATTTT.

The sample holds a few counts of this clonotype. The V call is TRBV12-3 or TRBV12-4, the J call TRBJ2-1; 7 bases match TRBD1. J lost 0 bases, V lost 4 bases, and 15 bases had no gene match. The CDR3 totals 19 residues. CDR3 sequence: CASSSYRDSIRSSYNEQFF. The CDR3 nucleotides are TGTGCCAGCAGTTCCTACCGGGACAGCATACGGAGCTCCTACAATGAGCAGTTCTTC.

V gene TRBV9 combines with J gene TRBJ2-4, with 9 positions matching TRBD1. Losses at the gene ends were 3 bases for V and 8 bases for J; bases not matched to a gene: 6. Per germline, CDR1 SGDLS and CDR2 YYNGEE. There are 14 residues in the CDR3. CDR3 protein: CASSAQTGGDIQYF. The DNA for the CDR3 is TGTGCCAGCAGCGCCCAGACAGGGGGAGACATTCAGTACTTC.

The DNA for the CDR3 is TGCAGTGCCCCATTTCAGCCTAATGAGCAGTTCTTC. As protein: CSAPFQPNEQFF. The rearrangement joins TRBV20-1 to TRBJ2-1; D call uncertain. The CDR3 covers 12 residues. Trimming took 6 bases from V and 7 from J, leaving 13 bases between them. CDR1 is DFQATT, CDR2 SNEGSKA, per germline (reference sequence).

This clonotype appeared many times. CDR3 sequence (DNA): TGTGCCAGCAGCTTGGGCAGCCTTATTAGGGAGACCCAGTACTTC. Translating it yields CASSLGSLIRETQYF. J is TRBJ2-5 and V is TRBV7-2; D gene unclear. Germline CDR1 is SGHTA and CDR2 is FQGNSA. This CDR3 region has 15 residues. The V and J ends lost 3 bases and 5 bases respectively, with 16 bases between them.

This clonotype was seen a handful of times. The chain is built from TRBV29-1 and TRBJ1-1, with 9 bases fitting TRBD1. The CDR3 has 13 amino acids. Germline V gene lookup returns CDR1 SQVTM and CDR2 ANQGSEA. J lost 4 bases, V lost 5 bases, and 5 bases had no gene match. The CDR3, as DNA: TGCAGCGTTCGTAGGACAGGGGCCACTGAAGCTTTCTTT. Translating it yields CSVRRTGATEAFF.

This clonotype was counted between two and nine times. J is TRBJ2-7 and V is TRBV4-2, with D possibly TRBD1 on 5 matching bases. The CDR3 length is 14 residues. Trimming stripped 0 bases from V and 3 bases from J, with 9 bases between. Germline V gives CDR1 LGHNA, CDR2 YNFKEQ. The CDR3 region is CASSQDTGHYEQYF. CDR3 sequence (DNA): TGTGCCAGCAGCCAAGATACAGGCCACTACGAGCAGTACTTC.

The CDR3 DNA follows: TGTGCCATCAGTGAGTCAAACAGCTACGAGCAGTACTTC. It yields the protein CAISESNSYEQYF. J is TRBJ2-7 and V is TRBV10-3; D gene uncertain. Trimming took off 0 bases at V and 3 bases at J, with 6 bases between the two ends. CDR1 is ENHRY and CDR2 is SYGVKD in the germline V gene. This CDR3 has 13 residues.

This chain uses TRBV7-9 with TRBJ2-5; D ambiguous. Germline lookup yields CDR1 SEHNR and CDR2 FQNEAQ (reference sequence). V was shortened by 1 base and J by 7 bases, with 7 bases between the two germline ends. This CDR3 comprises 12 residues. CDR3 bases: TGTGCCAGCAGCTTAGGGGATGGGACCCAGTACTTC. It specifies CASSLGDGTQYF.

V is TRBV29-1 and J is TRBJ2-5; D uncertain. Germline CDR1 and CDR2: SQVTM and ANQGSEA. V lost 5 bases to trimming and J lost 5 bases, with 27 bases between them. This CDR3 contains 17 residues. The CDR3 loop is CSVSPLLWLTKEETQYF. The CDR3 DNA reads as TGCAGCGTTAGCCCGCTCCTCTGGCTCACTAAGGAGGAGACCCAGTACTTC.

In this sample, this clonotype turned up a few times. V and J are TRBV15 and TRBJ2-3; D is possibly TRBD1 or TRBD2 (5 bases each). Per the germline V gene, CDR1 is LNHNV and CDR2 is YYDKDF (reference sequence). V lost 3 bases and J lost 6, with 16 bases in between. This CDR3 is 15 amino acids long. The CDR3 loop is CATSSEGLATDTQYF. The CDR3 region has the DNA TGTGCCACCAGCAGCGAGGGGTTGGCTACGGATACGCAGTATTTT. Using reference TRBV15 and TRBJ2-3 for the parts outside the CDR3, the full variable domain is DAMVIQNPRYQVTQFGKPVTLSCSQTLNHNVMYWYQQKSSQAPKLLFHYYDKDFNNEADTPDNFQSRRPNTSFCFLDIRSPGLGDTAMYLCATSSEGLATDTQYFGPGTRLTVL.

The rearrangement uses TRBV28 and TRBJ2-7; 8 bases map to TRBD1. CDR1 and CDR2 (germline): MDHEN, SYDVKM. With 7 bases clipped from V and 5 bases from J, the junction kept 13 bases outside the gene matches. CDR3 length: 15 amino acids. The chain's CDR3 is CASTLFQGAMDEQYF. In DNA form, the CDR3 reads TGTGCCAGCACCCTTTTTCAGGGGGCAATGGACGAGCAGTACTTC.

This clonotype showed up just a few times. This chain joins TRBV9 and TRBJ2-3; D not certain. Trimming stripped 3 bases from V and 2 bases from J, with 10 bases between. CDR1 is SGDLS, CDR2 YYNGEE, per germline. The CDR3 length is 14 residues. CDR3 nucleotides: TGTGCCAGCAGCGCTCGGGTATACACAGATACGCAGTATTTT. It codes for CASSARVYTDTQYF.

This clonotype was observed a handful of times. The chain recombines TRBV28 with TRBJ2-5; 11 nucleotides match TRBD2. This CDR3 is 18 amino acids long. Unmatched junction bases numbered 15, after V lost 4 bases and J lost 5 bases. In germline, CDR1 is MDHEN, CDR2 SYDVKM. The CDR3 sequence is CASSSQRLAGNPRETQYF. As DNA, the CDR3 is TGTGCCAGCAGTTCCCAAAGACTAGCGGGAAACCCTAGGGAGACCCAGTACTTC. The entire variable domain, with the rest obtained from reference TRBV28 and TRBJ2-5, is as follows: DVKVTQSSRYLVKRTGEKVFLECVQDMDHENMFWYRQDPGLGLRLIYFSYDVKMKEKGDIPEGYSVSREKKERFSLILESASTNQTSMYLCASSSQRLAGNPRETQYFGPGTRLLVL.

Only a few counts were recorded for this clonotype. The chain links TRBV3-1 to TRBJ2-5, with a possible D match to TRBD2 (6 bases). The CDR3 contains 14 residues. CDR1 is LGHDT and CDR2 is YNNKEL in the germline V gene (reference sequence). Trimming left V 1 base short and J 6 bases short, with 12 bases between. This chain's CDR3 is CASSQGAGRQTQYF. CDR3 sequence (DNA): TGTGCCAGCAGCCAAGGGGCAGGGAGGCAGACCCAGTACTTC.

This clonotype has a count of ten or more. The rearrangement uses TRBV3-1 and TRBJ2-2; D is unresolved. Germline values: CDR1 LGHDT, CDR2 YNNKEL (reference sequence). The CDR3 loop spans 14 amino acids. Trimming removed 2 bases from V and 1 base from J, with 5 bases in between. CDR3 region: CASSQLLNTGELFF. CDR3 sequence (DNA): TGTGCCAGCAGCCAATTGCTGAACACCGGGGAGCTGTTTTTT. The full variable domain, in which reference TRBV3-1 and TRBJ2-2 provide the parts outside the CDR3, is DTAVSQTPKYLVTQMGNDKSIKCEQNLGHDTMYWYKQDSKKFLKIMFSYNNKELIINETVPNRFSPKSPDKAHLNLHINSLELGDSAVYFCASSQLLNTGELFFGEGSRLTVL.